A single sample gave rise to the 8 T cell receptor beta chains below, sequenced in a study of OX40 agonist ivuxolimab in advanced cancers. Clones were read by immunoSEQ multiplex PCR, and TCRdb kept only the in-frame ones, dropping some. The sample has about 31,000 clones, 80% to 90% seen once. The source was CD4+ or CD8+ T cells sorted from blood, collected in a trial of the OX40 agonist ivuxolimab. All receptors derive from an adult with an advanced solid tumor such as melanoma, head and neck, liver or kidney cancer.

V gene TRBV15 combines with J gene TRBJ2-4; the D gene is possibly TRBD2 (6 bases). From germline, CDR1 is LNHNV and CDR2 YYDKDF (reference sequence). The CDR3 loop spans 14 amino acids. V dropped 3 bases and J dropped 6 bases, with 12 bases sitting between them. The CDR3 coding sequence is TGTGCCACCAGCAGGGGAGGAGAAGGAAACATTCAGTACTTC. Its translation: CATSRGGEGNIQYF.

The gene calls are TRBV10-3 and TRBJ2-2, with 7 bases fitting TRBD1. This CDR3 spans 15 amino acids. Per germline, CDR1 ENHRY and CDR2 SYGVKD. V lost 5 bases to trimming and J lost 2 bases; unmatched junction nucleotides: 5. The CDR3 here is CAISRQGRNTGELFF. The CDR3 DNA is TGTGCCATCAGTCGACAGGGCCGTAACACCGGGGAGCTGTTTTTT.

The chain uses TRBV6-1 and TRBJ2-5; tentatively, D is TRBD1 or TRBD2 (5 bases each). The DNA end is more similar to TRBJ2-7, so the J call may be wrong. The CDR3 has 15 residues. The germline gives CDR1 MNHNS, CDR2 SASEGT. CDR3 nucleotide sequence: TGTGCCAGCAGTGAAGCAGGGAGAGGGGTCTACGAGCAGTACTTC. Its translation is CASSEAGRGVYEQYF.

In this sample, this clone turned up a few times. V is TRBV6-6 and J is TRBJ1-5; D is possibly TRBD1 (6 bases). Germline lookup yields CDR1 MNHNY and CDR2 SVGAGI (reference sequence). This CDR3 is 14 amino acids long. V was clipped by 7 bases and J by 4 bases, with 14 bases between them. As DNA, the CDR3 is TGTGCCAGCACCCTCGGGGGGGCGAATCAGCCCCAGCATTTT. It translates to CASTLGGANQPQHF.

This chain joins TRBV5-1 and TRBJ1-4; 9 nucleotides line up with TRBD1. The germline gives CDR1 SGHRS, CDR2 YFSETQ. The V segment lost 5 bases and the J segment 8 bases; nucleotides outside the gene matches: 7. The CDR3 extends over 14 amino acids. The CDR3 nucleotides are TGCGCCAGCAGTTCACAGGGGGCGGAAGAAAAACTGTTTTTT. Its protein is CASSSQGAEEKLFF. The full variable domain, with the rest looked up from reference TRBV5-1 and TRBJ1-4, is KAGVTQTPRYLIKTRGQQVTLSCSPISGHRSVSWYQQTPGQGLQFLFEYFSETQRNKGNFPGRFSGRQFSNSRSEMNVSTLELGDSALYLCASSSQGAEEKLFFGSGTQLSVL.

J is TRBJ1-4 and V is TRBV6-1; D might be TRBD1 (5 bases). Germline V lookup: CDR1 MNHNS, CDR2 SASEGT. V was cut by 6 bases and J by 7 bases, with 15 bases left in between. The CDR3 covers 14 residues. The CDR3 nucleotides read TGTGCCAGCAGGGCCCTACGGGGGAGTGAAAAACTGTTTTTT. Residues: CASRALRGSEKLFF.

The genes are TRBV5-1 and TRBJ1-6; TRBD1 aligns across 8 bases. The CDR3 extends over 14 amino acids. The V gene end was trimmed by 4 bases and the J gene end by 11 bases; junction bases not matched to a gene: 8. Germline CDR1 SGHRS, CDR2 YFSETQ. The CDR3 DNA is TGCGCCAGCAGCACGCAGGGGGCTTCGACACCCCTCCACTTT. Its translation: CASSTQGASTPLHF.

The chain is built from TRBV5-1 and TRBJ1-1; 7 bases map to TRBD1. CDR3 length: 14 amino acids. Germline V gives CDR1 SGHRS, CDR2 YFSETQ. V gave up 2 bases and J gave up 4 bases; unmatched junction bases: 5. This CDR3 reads CASSFTGASTEAFF. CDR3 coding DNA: TGCGCCAGCAGCTTTACAGGGGCCTCCACTGAAGCTTTCTTT.